This T cell receptor beta chain was found in a study of CD8+ T cells in alopecia areata (dated by TCRdb to the late 2010s). A note on the overall study: To study T cell clonal expansion in alopecia areata, the researchers applied high-throughput TCRbeta sequencing to both the C3H/HeJ mouse model and human patients. Scalp clonality was compared across normal scalp (n=4), patchy alopecia areata scalp (n=8), and alopecia totalis/universalis scalp (n=8). TCRbeta CDR3 regions were amplified by immunoSEQ multiplex PCR using 35 Vbeta forward and 13 Jbeta reverse primers. In humans, TCRbeta sequencing was performed on scalp tissue and on sorted CD4+ and CD8+ peripheral blood T cells from healthy controls and from patients with patchy or totalis/universalis alopecia areata. RNA was obtained with the PAXgene miRNA kit for fixed scalp, the miRNeasy kit for PBMCs, and the RNeasy kit for mouse skin.

A remark on this clone: This receptor's antigen is unknown. No quality values exist for individual bases; no much larger clone is one base distant.

V lost 6 bases and J lost 5 bases; the stretch between them is 8 bases long. The germline V gene encodes CDR1 MNHNY and CDR2 SVGAGI (reference sequence). From its cysteine to its phenylalanine, the CDR3 spans 11 amino acids. Only the CDR3 DNA stays, 33 bases, in frame from base 1. The library was made by the immunoSEQ multiplex PCR assay. RNA was extracted from all samples and reverse transcribed into cDNA as template for TCR sequencing. First-strand cDNA was synthesized using SuperScript III with a 2:1 mix of oligo-dT and random hexamers. A synthetic immune receptor repertoire was used to gauge amplification bias, and whatever bias remained was removed computationally. The paper's processing steps were these. Raw reads were preprocessed to remove errors, and CDR3 was defined according to IMGT conventions as the region from the conserved cysteine to phenylalanine. Clonality was calculated as 1 minus Shannon entropy normalized by log2 of the number of productive unique TCRs. CD4 or CD8 identity of scalp clones was inferred by cross-referencing scalp TCRbeta sequences with sorted blood CD4 and CD8 repertoires. Drawn from immuneACCESS, this table holds only the in-frame rearrangements with V and J called that TCRdb kept. Clones are partly lost; checked studies trace under half to an unresolved V gene and leave the rest unexplained. That table supplies the V and J calls and clone size; D and trimming were determined from the DNA. The sample includes more than 95,000 clones, with around 50% observed a single time. Over 9.5% of the sample rests with the top ten.

Study-wide conclusions, independent of this receptor: Unlike mouse skin, where gammadelta T cells dominate, normal human skin contains resident alphabeta T cells that get sequenced too, which complicates analysis of the scalp TCR repertoire. Compared with mice, TCR sequences shared between patients were less clear, possibly partly because of HLA diversity across the patient population. Lesional scalp, especially in alopecia totalis/universalis, showed higher clonality and more expanded CD8+ clones than normal scalp, suggesting antigenic drive.

From alopecia areata patients, peripheral blood was collected along with lesional scalp punch biopsies. PBMCs were isolated by density centrifugation and stained for CD3, CD4 and CD8, and CD4+ and CD8+ T cells were sorted on a FACSAria. The untreated alopecia areata patients were recruited through a multicenter biomarker study. For roughly five biomarker-study patients, blood CD8+ T cells were further sorted into NKG2D-low and NKG2D-high fractions. The sequenced material came from NKG2D-low CD8+ T cells sorted from blood. The cell subset or site label, read with the paper, signifies: sorted CD8+ NKG2D-low blood T cells. The chain was built from TRBV6-6 and TRBJ2-7; a weak D assignment points to TRBD1 (6 bases agree). This TCR derives from a human donor with alopecia areata. The CDR3 in this case is CASSNRDEQYF. The DNA reads TGTGCCAGCAGCAACAGGGACGAGCAGTACTTC.